This T cell receptor beta chain was sequenced in a study of cytomegalovirus exposure and HLA in healthy donors. Overall study: A previous analysis identified approximately 120 million unique TCR beta sequences derived from 180 million or so T cells. Study observations and caveats: Researchers reportedly found TCR beta sequences accurately predicted most subjects' HLA-A and HLA-B alleles. Further analysis, carried out later, found HLA-associated TCR beta chains more clonally expanded than equally common other chains.

Worth noting for this clone: Its antigen is undetermined.

The donors (healthy individuals) were bone marrow donors. PCR employed 60 Vbeta and 13 Jbeta primers. Repertoires were generated with immunoSEQ multiplex PCR, while TCRdb's copy carries only in-frame clones and drops some. The sample includes 90,000 to 120,000 clones, 76% seen only once; the top ten take about 2%. This CDR3 spans 15 amino acids. Between the trimmed V and J ends, which lost 4 bases and 0 bases, there was a span of 11 bases. The germline V gene encodes CDR1 SGHTA and CDR2 FQGTGA. The origin of this receptor is a man in his late teens or twenties in good health and CMV-seronegative. V usage is TRBV7-3 and J usage is TRBJ2-3; D might be TRBD1 (5 bases). Input material: PBMCs. The CDR3 nucleotides are TGTGCCAGCAGCTCGAACAGGCTTAGCACAGATACGCAGTATTTT. Its protein product is CASSSNRLSTDTQYF.